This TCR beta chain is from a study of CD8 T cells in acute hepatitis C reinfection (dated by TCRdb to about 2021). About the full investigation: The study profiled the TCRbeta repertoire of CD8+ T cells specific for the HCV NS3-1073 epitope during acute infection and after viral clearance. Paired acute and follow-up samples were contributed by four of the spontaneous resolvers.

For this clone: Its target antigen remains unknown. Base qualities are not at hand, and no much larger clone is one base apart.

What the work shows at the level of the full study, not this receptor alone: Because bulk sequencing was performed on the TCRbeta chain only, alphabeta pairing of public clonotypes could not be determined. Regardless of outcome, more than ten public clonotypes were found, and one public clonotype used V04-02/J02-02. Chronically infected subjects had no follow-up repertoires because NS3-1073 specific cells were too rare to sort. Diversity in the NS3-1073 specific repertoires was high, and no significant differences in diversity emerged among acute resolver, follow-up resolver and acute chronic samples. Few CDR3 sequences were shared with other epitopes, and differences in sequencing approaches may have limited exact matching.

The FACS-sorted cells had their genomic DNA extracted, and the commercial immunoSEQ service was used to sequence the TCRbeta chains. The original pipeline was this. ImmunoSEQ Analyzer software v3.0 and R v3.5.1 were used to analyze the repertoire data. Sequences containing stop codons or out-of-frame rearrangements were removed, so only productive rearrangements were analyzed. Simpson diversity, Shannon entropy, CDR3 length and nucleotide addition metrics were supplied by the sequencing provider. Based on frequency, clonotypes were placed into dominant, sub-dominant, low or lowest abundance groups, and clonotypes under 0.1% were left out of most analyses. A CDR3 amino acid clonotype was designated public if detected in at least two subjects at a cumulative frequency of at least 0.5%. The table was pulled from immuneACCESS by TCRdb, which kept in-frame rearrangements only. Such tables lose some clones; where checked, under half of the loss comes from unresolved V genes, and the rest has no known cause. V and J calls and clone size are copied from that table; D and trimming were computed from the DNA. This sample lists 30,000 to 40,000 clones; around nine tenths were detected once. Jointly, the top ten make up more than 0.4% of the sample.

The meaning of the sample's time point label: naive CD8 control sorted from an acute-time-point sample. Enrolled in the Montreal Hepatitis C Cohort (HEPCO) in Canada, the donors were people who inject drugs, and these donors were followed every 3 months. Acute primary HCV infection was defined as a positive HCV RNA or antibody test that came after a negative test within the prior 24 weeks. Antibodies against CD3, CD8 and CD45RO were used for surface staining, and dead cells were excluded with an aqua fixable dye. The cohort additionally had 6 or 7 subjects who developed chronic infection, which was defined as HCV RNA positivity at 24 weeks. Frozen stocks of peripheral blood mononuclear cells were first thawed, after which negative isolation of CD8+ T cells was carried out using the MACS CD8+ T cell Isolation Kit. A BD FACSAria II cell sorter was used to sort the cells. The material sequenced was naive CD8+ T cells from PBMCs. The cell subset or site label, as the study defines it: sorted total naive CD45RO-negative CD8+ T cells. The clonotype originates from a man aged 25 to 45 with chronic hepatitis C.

The CDR3 corresponds to CASSVGQGGNGYTF. The sequenced DNA is TGTGCCAGCAGCGTGGGACAGGGTGGAAATGGCTACACCTTC. The sequence is built from TRBV9 and TRBJ1-2; a stretch of 9 junction bases matches TRBD1. The germline V gene encodes CDR1 SGDLS and CDR2 YYNGEE. V loses 2 bases at its end and J loses 6 bases; junction bases beyond the gene matches: 5. Spanning cysteine to phenylalanine, the CDR3 consists of 14 amino acids. Only the CDR3 DNA is retained, 42 bases long and in frame from the first base.